A single sample is the source of the 11 T cell receptor beta chains below, sequenced in a study of T cells in localized non-small cell lung cancer. Profiling relied on immunoSEQ multiplex PCR, and the TCRdb table lists in-frame clones only, not all of them. The sample lists roughly 3,200 clones, approximately 32% occurring once. This specimen was lung tumor tissue, taken before any cancer treatment. The receptors originated from a man between 40 and 70 years old with stage III lung adenocarcinoma.

This clone is medium-sized (0.01 to 0.1%) in the sample. The J gene is TRBJ1-2, the V gene TRBV28, with D perhaps matching TRBD1 (5 bases). The CDR3 is 16 amino acids. Germline CDR1 MDHEN, CDR2 SYDVKM. Trimming pared 6 bases from V and 1 base from J, leaving 18 bases between. The CDR3 reads CASSFRRDVINYGYTF. CDR3 sequence (DNA): TGTGCCAGCAGCTTTCGGCGGGACGTTATTAACTATGGCTACACCTTC.

V gene TRBV29-1 combines with J gene TRBJ2-7; 7 nucleotides line up with TRBD2. The trim removed 2 bases at V and 6 bases at J, leaving 7 bases unmatched. Germline loops: CDR1 SQVTM, CDR2 ANQGSEA. The length of the CDR3 is 13 residues. CDR3 nucleotide sequence: TGCAGCGTTGAATTAGTACAGCGGGGCGAGCAGTACTTC. It translates to CSVELVQRGEQYF.

The sample holds a few counts of this clone. The chain has TRBV28 and TRBJ1-2; D call uncertain. Trimming took off 6 bases at V and 4 bases at J, with 9 bases between the two ends. The CDR3 consists of 12 residues. CDR1 and CDR2 from the germline V gene are MDHEN and SYDVKM. The CDR3 is CASSDLFYGYTF. CDR3 in DNA: TGTGCCAGCAGCGACCTCTTCTATGGCTACACCTTC.

V usage is TRBV28 and J usage is TRBJ2-6; D call uncertain. CDR1 MDHEN and CDR2 SYDVKM come from the germline V gene. V lost 3 bases and J lost 3, with 18 bases in between. This CDR3 comprises 18 residues. The CDR3 here is CASSLQSPSWDGANVLTF. DNA for the CDR3: TGTGCCAGCAGTTTGCAATCCCCAAGCTGGGATGGGGCCAACGTCCTGACTTTC. The complete variable domain, with remaining parts taken from reference TRBV28 and TRBJ2-6, reads DVKVTQSSRYLVKRTGEKVFLECVQDMDHENMFWYRQDPGLGLRLIYFSYDVKMKEKGDIPEGYSVSREKKERFSLILESASTNQTSMYLCASSLQSPSWDGANVLTFGAGSRLTVL.

The CDR3 nucleotides are TGCGCCAGCAGTATCGACAGGCTCCCCCAAAACACCATATATTTT. Translation: CASSIDRLPQNTIYF. The V gene is TRBV5-1, the J gene TRBJ1-3; tentatively, D is TRBD1 (6 bases). Germline-derived CDR1 and CDR2 are SGHRS and YFSETQ. Trimming shortened V by 5 bases and J by 6 bases, and 18 bases separated the two germline ends. The CDR3 has 15 amino acids. Using reference TRBV5-1 and TRBJ1-3 for the parts outside the CDR3, the full variable domain is KAGVTQTPRYLIKTRGQQVTLSCSPISGHRSVSWYQQTPGQGLQFLFEYFSETQRNKGNFPGRFSGRQFSNSRSEMNVSTLELGDSALYLCASSIDRLPQNTIYFGEGSWLTVV.

By share, this clone ranks as large (0.1 to 1%). The chain recombines TRBV30 with TRBJ1-5, with D possibly being TRBD1 (5 bases). CDR3 length: 13 residues. The V gene's germline CDR1 is GTSNPN and CDR2 SVGIG (reference sequence). Trimming took off 7 bases at V and 3 bases at J, with 13 bases between the two ends. In DNA, the CDR3 is TGTGCCTCATCCCGGGACCCCAATCAGCCCCAGCATTTT. It encodes CASSRDPNQPQHF.

This chain joins TRBV9 and TRBJ1-3; D remains unclear. Germline V gene sequence: CDR1 SGDLS, CDR2 YYNGEE. This CDR3 region has 14 residues. V lost 0 bases to trimming and J lost 0 bases, with 4 bases between them. CDR3 protein: CASSVEGSGNTIYF. The CDR3 nucleotides read TGTGCCAGCAGCGTAGAGGGCTCTGGAAACACCATATATTTT.

This clone has more than one count but fewer than ten. CDR3 region: CASSANRRELFF. The CDR3 DNA reads as TGTGCCAGCAGCGCGAATCGTAGGGAGCTGTTTTTT. The V gene is TRBV9, the J gene TRBJ2-2; D remains unclear. The germline CDR1 and CDR2 sequences are SGDLS and YYNGEE. This CDR3 comprises 12 residues. V was pared by 3 bases and J by 9 bases, with 9 bases between.

This clone came up a few times. The V gene is TRBV6-8, the J gene TRBJ1-2, with D possibly being TRBD1 (6 bases). The CDR3 is made up of 14 amino acids. CDR1 is MNHGY, CDR2 SAAAGT, per germline. The ends were cut back, 2 bases at V and 4 bases at J, with 11 bases in the middle. The CDR3 reads CASSYRDIGYGYTF. The CDR3 DNA reads as TGTGCCAGCAGTTACCGGGACATCGGCTATGGCTACACCTTC.

This clone is labeled large. The chain couples TRBV30 to TRBJ2-7; tentatively, D is TRBD2 (6 bases). The CDR3 covers 14 residues. V lost 1 base and J lost 7, with 17 bases in between. The germline V gene encodes CDR1 GTSNPN and CDR2 SVGIG (reference sequence). The chain's CDR3 is CAWSGGLRRGEQYF. CDR3 sequence (DNA): TGTGCCTGGAGTGGGGGACTGCGGCGAGGGGAGCAGTACTTC.

The rearrangement links TRBV28 to TRBJ2-5; no definite D call. V lost 6 bases and J lost 1, with 6 bases in between. CDR1 and CDR2 from the germline V gene are MDHEN and SYDVKM. This CDR3 is 12 amino acids long. CDR3 sequence reads: CASSILQETQYF. CDR3 in DNA: TGTGCCAGCAGCATACTCCAAGAGACCCAGTACTTC. The whole variable domain, remainder taken from reference TRBV28 and TRBJ2-5, is DVKVTQSSRYLVKRTGEKVFLECVQDMDHENMFWYRQDPGLGLRLIYFSYDVKMKEKGDIPEGYSVSREKKERFSLILESASTNQTSMYLCASSILQETQYFGPGTRLLVL.